This TCR beta chain derives from a study of cytomegalovirus exposure and HLA in healthy donors. The wider study: A data release that came early held 75 million to 85 million unique TCRs from HLA-typed donors. Study-wide results and caveats: In a later analysis, TCR association rates varied by HLA locus: DRB1 most, HLA-C fewest. Most CMV-associated TCR beta chains appeared HLA-restricted in a later analysis. Indistinguishable V segments such as TRBV6-2 and TRBV6-3 were excluded.

Trimming stripped 7 bases from V and 4 bases from J, with 14 bases between. The CDR3 runs to 14 residues. Per the germline V gene, CDR1 is MDHEN and CDR2 is SYDVKM. The PCR used 60 Vbeta and 13 Jbeta primers. The table came from immunoSEQ multiplex PCR; TCRdb's copy has only in-frame clones and leaves some out. Of 140,000 to 150,000 clones in the sample, more than 7.5% were seen once. This clone turned up a few times. The antigen is not known. The specimen sequenced was PBMCs. This receptor was identified in a man in his forties or fifties in good health and CMV-seronegative. The V and J genes are TRBV28 and TRBJ1-5, with D perhaps matching TRBD1 (6 bases). CDR3 in DNA: TGTGCCAGCACATCGGACAGCCTGAATCAGCCCCAGCATTTT. This translates into CASTSDSLNQPQHF. Drawing the rest from reference TRBV28 and TRBJ1-5, the complete variable domain is DVKVTQSSRYLVKRTGEKVFLECVQDMDHENMFWYRQDPGLGLRLIYFSYDVKMKEKGDIPEGYSVSREKKERFSLILESASTNQTSMYLCASTSDSLNQPQHFGDGTRLSIL.